Detailed here is one T cell receptor (beta chain). In its sample, this clonotype was seen a few times. Its specific antigen is unknown. No per-base quality is available; no much larger clone lies one base away. The data were obtained in a study of blood T cells in healthy people across ages (dated by TCRdb to the mid-2010s). In the study overall: In model experiments, roughly one uniquely barcoded TCR beta cDNA molecule per two T cells was captured by template switching. Age-related changes in TCR beta repertoire diversity were measured in the study by deep sequencing normalized with unique cDNA molecular identifiers. Four age groups were formed from the donors: young (average about 17 years), middle-aged (approximately 40), aged (roughly 56) and long-lived (about 80). To avoid experimental bias, donors of different ages were distributed randomly across sequencing lanes. Two additional independent replicas of 1 million unique cDNA reads from the same blood draw were analyzed for two donors (one aged 18 to 30 and one aged 80 or older). General findings and caveats noted by the study authors: Compared with the aged group, more naive CD4+ T cells, fewer expanded clones and increased TCR diversity were shown by the long-lived group, suggesting age selection. Estimates of total diversity based on one million sequenced T cells were considered lower bounds and underestimates. Observed TCR beta diversity per million T cells fell roughly linearly with age, and a significant reduction was already apparent by age around 36. Because donor CMV infection status was unknown, age-related changes in expanded clonotypes were potentially confounded. A strong correlation was found between observed TCR beta diversity and the percentage of naive T cells measured by flow cytometry. Bulk unsorted PBMC profiling prevented conclusive comparison of naive and antigen-experienced compartments.

Systemically healthy Caucasian individuals from Russia, 35 to 50 in total and aged about 6 to 100 years, were included as donors. Approximately 9.3 milliliters of peripheral blood were drawn from each donor into EDTA-treated Vacutainer tubes. Ficoll-Paque density-gradient centrifugation was used to isolate PBMCs, with at least 6.5 million obtained per sample. Trizol reagent was used to extract total RNA from the PBMCs, yielding at least 5.5 micrograms per sample. For every donor, flow cytometry on a PBMC aliquot measured the percentage of naive CD45RAhigh/CD27high T cells. V loses 4 bases, J loses 9 bases, and the germline ends lie 10 bases apart. From a lookup of the germline V gene, CDR1 and CDR2 are SGHTA and FQGNSA. Spanning cysteine to phenylalanine, the CDR3 consists of 12 amino acids. This entry keeps only the CDR3 DNA: 36 bases, framed from base 1. Library preparation was by 5' RACE. The listed sequencing device is Illumina HiSeq 2500. The second PCR ran for roughly 7 to 12 cycles and used a J-beta primer mix along with a sample-barcoded 5' primer. A template-switch 5' adaptor carrying 12 random nucleotides introduced a unique molecular identifier onto each TCR beta cDNA molecule. Each sample yielded at least 2.5 million CDR3-containing paired-end reads. First-strand cDNA was synthesized from all RNA with the Mint cDNA synthesis kit, primed by a TRBC-specific oligonucleotide. Following uracil-DNA glycosylase treatment, all cDNA underwent a first 18-cycle PCR with the universal primers M1SS and BC2_uni_R. As for the original processing: For normalization, 1 million high-quality reads were randomly selected from each sample, with every read carrying a distinct molecular identifier. Reads with shared molecular identifiers were discarded instead of being binned into consensus sequences. MiTCR, set to a Q25 quality threshold and the strictest error-elimination algorithm, was used for CDR3 identification, clonotype clustering and error correction. A nonparametric unseen species model using Euler transformation provided a lower-bound estimate of total TCR beta diversity. TCRdb itself trimmed the public reads at Q25 with fastp, ran MiXCR and retained productive beta chains. Every entry covers one CDR3 protein and lists the most common genes and DNA from its rows. These V and J calls originate from TCRdb's pipeline instead of the authors' own analysis. For this sample there are 1.5 million to 2 million distinct CDR3 sequences; 25% to 30% appear just once. The ten largest clones add up to roughly 8% of the sample.

This chain is built from TRBV7-2 and TRBJ2-1, with the identity of the D gene unclear. Sequenced sample: blood. This clonotype was obtained from a woman aged 25 to 39 in good health. The CDR3 reads as follows: CASSYLVFEQFF. The DNA sequence follows: TGTGCCAGCAGCTATTTAGTATTTGAGCAGTTCTTC. With all but the CDR3 taken from the reference TRBV7-2 and TRBJ2-1 genes, the full variable domain is: GAGVSQSPSNKVTEKGKDVELRCDPISGHTALYWYRQSLGQGLEFLIYFQGNSAPDKSGLPSDRFSAERTGGSVSTLTIQRTQQEDSAVYLCASSYLVFEQFFGPGTRLTVL.